Presented here are 23 T cell receptor beta chains from one specimen sequenced in a study of blood T cell repertoires in COVID-19. The table came from immunoSEQ multiplex PCR; TCRdb's copy has only in-frame clones and leaves some out. The sample contains some 190,000 clones, approximately 90% of which appear only once. The sequencing sample was made of peripheral blood. The receptor set was obtained from a human donor in a cohort sampled during active COVID-19.

The gene calls are TRBV3-1 (or the pseudogene TRBV3-2) and TRBJ2-2, with D possibly TRBD2 on 6 matching bases. V was clipped by 3 bases and J by 5 bases, with 10 bases between them. This CDR3 region has 14 residues. Germline V lookup: CDR1 LGHDT, CDR2 YNNKEL (reference sequence). CDR3: CASSHLRETGELFF. CDR3 sequence (DNA): TGTGCCAGCAGCCACTTACGGGAGACCGGGGAGCTGTTTTTT.

This chain links TRBV12-3 or TRBV12-4 with TRBJ1-6; D gene unclear. V was shortened by 5 bases and J by 6 bases, with 5 bases between the two germline ends. The CDR3 extends over 12 amino acids. CDR3 coding DNA: TGTGCCAGCAGTCCCGGTAATTCACCCCTCCACTTT. Translating gives CASSPGNSPLHF.

The V and J genes are TRBV29-1 and TRBJ2-2; 9 bases are shared with TRBD1. Germline loops: CDR1 SQVTM, CDR2 ANQGSEA. The CDR3 is made up of 15 amino acids. Trimming took 7 bases from V and 1 from J; bases not matched to a gene: 7. The CDR3 nucleotides read TGCAGCGCTTCCCGGGACAGGGAGAACACCGGGGAGCTGTTTTTT. It yields the protein CSASRDRENTGELFF.

The V gene is TRBV7-2, the J gene TRBJ1-1; 9 bases map to TRBD1. Germline lookup yields CDR1 SGHTA and CDR2 FQGNSA. The CDR3 is 15 residues long. The junction had 9 bases not matched to a gene; V was cut back by 5 bases and J by 5 bases. CDR3 sequence reads: CASSESTGGWTEAFF. The DNA of the CDR3 is TGTGCCAGCAGCGAATCGACAGGGGGTTGGACTGAAGCTTTCTTT.

The table lists this clone with a few counts. The V and J genes are TRBV3-1 (or the pseudogene TRBV3-2) and TRBJ1-1; TRBD1 matches at 8 bases. Per germline, CDR1 LGHDT and CDR2 YNNKEL (reference sequence). The CDR3 has 14 amino acids. J gave up 0 bases and V 9 bases, and 6 bases lay outside the gene matches. CDR3 nucleotide sequence: TGTGCCAGTGGGACAGGAGGGATGAACACTGAAGCTTTCTTT. It specifies CASGTGGMNTEAFF.

This chain joins TRBV15 and TRBJ1-2, with a weak D call TRBD1 (5 bases). In germline, CDR1 is LNHNV, CDR2 YYDKDF (reference sequence). Trimming took off 1 base at V and 4 bases at J, with 16 bases between the two ends. This CDR3 comprises 16 residues. This CDR3 reads CATSRVEGIGGYGYTF. The CDR3 nucleotides read TGTGCCACCAGCAGAGTGGAGGGGATTGGAGGCTATGGCTACACCTTC.

The chain combines TRBV9 with TRBJ2-3; TRBD1 agrees at 7 bases. Germline V CDR1 and CDR2: SGDLS, YYNGEE. This CDR3 comprises 17 residues. The V segment lost 0 bases and the J segment 2 bases; nucleotides outside the gene matches: 9. The CDR3 region has the DNA TGTGCCAGCAGCGTAGCCCCGACAGGGTGGAACACAGATACGCAGTATTTT. This encodes CASSVAPTGWNTDTQYF.

This clone came up once. V gene TRBV5-4 combines with J gene TRBJ1-2, with 7 nucleotides matching TRBD1. CDR3 size: 15 residues. V dropped 4 bases and J dropped 2; count of bases not matched to a gene: 8. Germline CDR1 and CDR2: SGHNT and YYREEE (reference sequence). CDR3 sequence: CASSQPGQRNYGYTF. For the CDR3, the DNA is TGTGCCAGCAGCCAACCGGGACAGCGCAACTATGGCTACACCTTC.

This chain joins TRBV6-2 or TRBV6-3 and TRBJ1-6; 9 positions match TRBD1. CDR1 MNHEY and CDR2 SVGEGT come from the germline V gene. There are 14 residues in the CDR3. V was pared by 2 bases and J by 10 bases, with 3 bases of the junction left unmatched. The CDR3 coding sequence is TGTGCCAGCAGTTACGACAGGGGGGGATCACCCCTCCACTTT. Translating gives CASSYDRGGSPLHF.

CDR3 coding DNA: TGTGCCAGCAGCGTGTTAGGGACTAGGGTCTCCGGGGAGCTGTTTTTT. Protein sequence: CASSVLGTRVSGELFF. The chain has TRBV9 and TRBJ2-2, with 8 bases that match TRBD2. J lost 6 bases, V lost 2 bases, and 9 bases had no gene match. The CDR3 loop spans 16 amino acids. Germline V gene sequence: CDR1 SGDLS, CDR2 YYNGEE. Complete variable domain (other parts from reference TRBV9 and TRBJ2-2): DSGVTQTPKHLITATGQRVTLRCSPRSGDLSVYWYQQSLDQGLQFLIQYYNGEERAKGNILERFSAQQFPDLHSELNLSSLELGDSALYFCASSVLGTRVSGELFFGEGSRLTVL.

This chain joins TRBV6-5 and TRBJ2-2; a weak D match, TRBD2 (5 bases). V gave up 2 bases and J gave up 4 bases, with 14 bases separating them. CDR3 size: 16 residues. Germline V gene sequence: CDR1 MNHEY, CDR2 SVGAGI. CDR3 nucleotide sequence: TGTGCCAGCAGTTACACACCAAGAAGCGGCACCGGGGAGCTGTTTTTT. As protein: CASSYTPRSGTGELFF.

The chain recombines TRBV4-3 with TRBJ2-7, with 10 bases aligning to TRBD1. V lost 4 bases, J lost 4 bases, and 4 bases stayed unmatched. Germline CDR1 is LGHNA and CDR2 is YSLEER. The CDR3 sequence is 14 residues long. CDR3 in amino acids: CASSPGTGEYEQYF. The CDR3 DNA follows: TGCGCCAGCAGCCCCGGGACAGGGGAGTACGAGCAGTACTTC.

The chain joins TRBV23-1 to TRBJ1-5, with 7 positions matching TRBD1. TRBV23-1 has ORF status, its function being uncertain. The CDR3 is 15 residues long. The V and J ends lost 3 bases and 5 bases, in that order; junction bases with no gene match: 7. The CDR3 region is CASSHRGQVHQPQHF. Written as DNA, the CDR3 is TGCGCCAGCAGTCACCGAGGACAGGTTCATCAGCCCCAGCATTTT.

In its sample, this clone was seen once. The CDR3 loop is CASRRGGTEAFF. The CDR3 DNA sequence: TGTGCCAGCAGGCGAGGGGGAACTGAAGCTTTCTTT. The genes are TRBV27 and TRBJ1-1; weak D call: TRBD1 (6 bases). CDR3 length equals 12 residues. V dropped 6 bases and J dropped 5 bases, with 10 bases sitting between them. Germline V gives CDR1 MNHEY, CDR2 SMNVEV (reference sequence).

This clone appeared many times. The CDR3 loop reads CASSFTVADTQYF. The DNA of the CDR3 is TGTGCCAGCAGTTTTACGGTCGCAGATACGCAGTATTTT. V gene TRBV27 combines with J gene TRBJ2-3, with D unresolved. This CDR3 has 13 amino acids. The V end was cut by 3 bases, the J end by 4 bases, with 8 bases between. CDR1 is MNHEY and CDR2 is SMNVEV in the germline V gene (reference sequence).

This clone was found once. The rearrangement links TRBV27 to TRBJ1-6; possible D gene TRBD1, 6 bases. V gave up 10 bases and J gave up 9 bases, with 28 bases separating them. Germline lookup yields CDR1 MNHEY and CDR2 SMNVEV (reference sequence). The CDR3 is 17 amino acids. CDR3 sequence (DNA): TGTGCCACCCAAGCTGCCCCCAAGACAGGTTTAAGTTCACCCCTCCACTTT. Protein product: CATQAAPKTGLSSPLHF.

This clone appeared a single time. This chain links TRBV6-6 with TRBJ2-5; 7 bases line up with TRBD1. Unmatched junction bases numbered 0, after V lost 5 bases and J lost 3 bases. Germline V gene data show CDR1 as MNHNY and CDR2 as SVGAGI (reference sequence). This CDR3 has 12 amino acids. CDR3 in DNA: TGTGCCAGCAGTGGGACAGAAGAGACCCAGTACTTC. Protein: CASSGTEETQYF.

The rearrangement joins TRBV4-2 to TRBJ2-7; maybe TRBD1 (5 bases). The germline V gene has CDR1 LGHNA and CDR2 YNFKEQ. This CDR3 is built from 18 residues. V was shortened by 0 bases and J by 3 bases, with 21 bases between the two germline ends. The CDR3 loop is CASSQDTDIWQDNYEQYF. DNA for the CDR3: TGTGCCAGCAGCCAAGACACGGACATCTGGCAGGACAACTACGAGCAGTACTTC.

This chain connects TRBV5-1 to TRBJ1-5, with D tentatively TRBD1 (5 bases). Germline CDR1 is SGHRS and CDR2 is YFSETQ. This CDR3 comprises 15 residues. V lost 3 bases and J 7 bases, leaving 17 bases between the germline ends. The CDR3: CASSSGVEGWQPQHF. CDR3 DNA: TGCGCCAGCAGCTCGGGGGTGGAGGGGTGGCAGCCCCAGCATTTT.

Only a few counts were recorded for this clone. This chain uses TRBV28 with TRBJ2-7; 12 bases fit TRBD1. The CDR3 spans 13 residues. With V trimmed by 8 bases and J by 7 bases, 6 bases remained unmatched. The germline V gene encodes CDR1 MDHEN and CDR2 SYDVKM. The CDR3 loop is CASEGQGAREQYF. CDR3 in DNA: TGTGCCAGCGAGGGACAGGGGGCGCGAGAGCAGTACTTC. The complete variable domain, with remaining parts taken from reference TRBV28 and TRBJ2-7, reads DVKVTQSSRYLVKRTGEKVFLECVQDMDHENMFWYRQDPGLGLRLIYFSYDVKMKEKGDIPEGYSVSREKKERFSLILESASTNQTSMYLCASEGQGAREQYFGPGTRLTVT.

The gene calls are TRBV2 and TRBJ1-1; 7 bases match TRBD1. Trimming at V came to 6 bases and at J to 8 bases, leaving 6 bases not matched to a gene. The CDR3 loop spans 12 amino acids. CDR1 is SNHLY and CDR2 is FYNNEI in the germline V gene. CDR3 nucleotide sequence: TGTGCCAGCAGCGACTGGGGACAGGAAGCTTTCTTT. Its translation: CASSDWGQEAFF.

The chain employs TRBV19 and TRBJ1-1; TRBD1 matches 7 bases. V trimming: 7 bases; J trimming: 4 bases; junction bases outside the gene matches: 9. This CDR3 is 14 amino acids long. Germline V lookup: CDR1 LNHDA, CDR2 SQIVND (reference sequence). The CDR3 sequence: CASTDREGSTEAFF. CDR3 nucleotide sequence: TGTGCCAGTACCGACAGGGAAGGGAGCACTGAAGCTTTCTTT.

V and J are TRBV7-2 and TRBJ1-6, with D possibly TRBD1 on 5 matching bases. V was clipped by 5 bases and J by 10 bases, with 12 bases between them. Per germline, CDR1 SGHTA and CDR2 FQGNSA. The CDR3 is 13 residues long. CDR3 loop: CASSPKDTSPLHF. The DNA of the CDR3 is TGTGCCAGCAGCCCAAAGGACACCTCACCCCTCCACTTT.